What follows are 15 T cell receptor beta chains derived from one specimen sequenced in a study of CD8+ T cells in alopecia areata (dated by TCRdb to the late 2010s). Lesional scalp punch biopsies and peripheral blood were obtained from alopecia areata patients. The protocol used for the library was the immunoSEQ multiplex PCR assay. RNA was extracted from all samples and reverse transcribed into cDNA as template for TCR sequencing. The table comes from immuneACCESS by way of TCRdb, which keeps in-frame sequences with V and J called. Part of the clones is missing from these tables; in studies checked, under half for an unresolved V gene and the rest for unknown reasons. This sample holds approximately 13,000 clones; approximately 60% were observed only once. The top ten clonotypes cover more than 14% of the sample. The sequenced material came from skin. All receptors derive from a human donor with alopecia areata.

This chain connects TRBV6-6 to TRBJ2-5, with D unresolved. The end of the DNA aligns better with TRBJ2-7, so the J call may be wrong. This CDR3 has 13 residues. Germline lookup yields CDR1 MNHNY and CDR2 SVGAGI (reference sequence). In DNA, the CDR3 is TGTGCCAGCAGTTACTCCATCCTGGACGAGCAGTACTTC. It yields the protein CASSYSILDEQYF.

J is TRBJ2-7 and V is TRBV7-3; 7 nucleotides line up with TRBD1. CDR3 length: 14 amino acids. Germline assignment: CDR1 SGHTA and CDR2 FQGTGA. V shed 5 bases, J shed 2 bases, and the junction held 6 bases outside the gene matches. The CDR3 nucleotides read TGTGCCAGCAGCCCCTCGACAGGGACCTACGAGCAGTACTTC. Translation: CASSPSTGTYEQYF.

Of note for this clone: A read error likely explains this, since a far larger clone differs by one base. The chain couples TRBV5-4 to TRBJ1-5, with 7 nucleotides matching TRBD1. V trimming: 4 bases; J trimming: 5 bases; junction bases outside the gene matches: 9. Germline V gene data show CDR1 as SGHNT and CDR2 as YYREEE (reference sequence). The CDR3 is 15 amino acids. The CDR3 loop reads CASSQEYRGYQPQHF. CDR3 DNA: TGTGCCAGCAGCCAAGAGTACAGGGGTTATCAGCCCCAGCATTTT.

The J gene is TRBJ2-1, the V gene TRBV7-3, with TRBD1 as a possible D gene (6 bases). Germline values: CDR1 SGHTA, CDR2 FQGTGA. The CDR3 spans 14 residues. V gave up 5 bases and J gave up 8 bases, with 16 bases separating them. CDR3 sequence reads: CASSPLNRADEQFF. Written as DNA, the CDR3 is TGTGCCAGCAGCCCGCTCAACAGGGCCGATGAGCAGTTCTTC.

The V call is TRBV6-5, the J call TRBJ2-7, with TRBD1 as a possible D gene (6 bases). The CDR3 covers 11 residues. The V gene lost 4 bases and the J gene lost 6 bases, with 7 bases spanning the gap. Germline CDR1 reads MNHEY; CDR2 reads SVGAGI. The CDR3 sequence: CASSLQGEQYF. The CDR3 DNA follows: TGTGCCAGCAGTTTACAGGGCGAGCAGTACTTC.

The rearrangement joins TRBV29-1 to TRBJ1-5; a weak D match, TRBD1 (5 bases). Trimming left V 0 bases short and J 6 bases short, with 9 bases between. This CDR3 has 13 amino acids. Germline CDR1 SQVTM, CDR2 ANQGSEA. CDR3 sequence reads: CSVEEGGGQPQHF. The CDR3 region has the DNA TGCAGCGTTGAAGAGGGGGGTGGTCAGCCCCAGCATTTT.

This clone has just a few counts. This sequence joins TRBV4-3 and TRBJ1-3; 9 nucleotides line up with TRBD1. V gave up 1 base and J gave up 2 bases; unmatched junction bases: 0. This CDR3 is built from 15 residues. Germline CDR1 LGHNA, CDR2 YSLEER. The CDR3 DNA is TGCGCCAGCAGCCAAGGGACAGGGGCTGGAAACACCATATATTTT. Translation gives CASSQGTGAGNTIYF.

The rearrangement uses TRBV29-1 and TRBJ2-2; 8 positions agree with TRBD2. The germline V gene encodes CDR1 SQVTM and CDR2 ANQGSEA. V was pared by 1 base and J by 2 bases, with 6 bases of the junction left unmatched. This CDR3 spans 16 amino acids. The CDR3 nucleotides read TGCAGCGTTGAAGCCGGCCGGGGGGGTAACACCGGGGAGCTGTTTTTT. The encoded protein is CSVEAGRGGNTGELFF.

This clone is a singleton in its sample. The chain recombines TRBV5-1 with TRBJ2-7, with a tentative D call TRBD2 (6 bases). Germline CDR1 reads SGHRS; CDR2 reads YFSETQ. The CDR3 is 16 residues long. V lost 3 bases, J lost 3 bases, and 19 bases lay in between. The CDR3 coding sequence is TGCGCCAGCAGCTCCCCCAGAACGGGAGCTTACTACGAGCAGTACTTC. Amino acid sequence: CASSSPRTGAYYEQYF.

V gene TRBV5-6 combines with J gene TRBJ2-7; possibly TRBD1 for D (6 bases). CDR1 and CDR2 from the germline V gene are SGHDT and YYEEEE. The CDR3 is 13 residues long. Trimming removed 4 bases at V and 2 bases at J, with 10 bases between. CDR3 in amino acids: CASSRTATYEQYF. CDR3 coding DNA: TGTGCCAGCAGCCGGACAGCCACCTACGAGCAGTACTTC.

The rearrangement uses TRBV11-1 and TRBJ2-2; 7 bases agree with TRBD1. The CDR3 length is 15 residues. Germline V gives CDR1 SGHAT, CDR2 FQDESV (reference sequence). Germline trimming cut 5 bases from V and 6 bases from J; bases unmatched to any gene: 9. CDR3 bases: TGTGCCAGCAGCCGACAGGGAGTTGTCCCCGGGGAGCTGTTTTTT. Its translation: CASSRQGVVPGELFF.

The chain couples TRBV6-5 to TRBJ1-2, with D hard to call. From germline, CDR1 is MNHEY and CDR2 SVGAGI. The CDR3 covers 13 residues. The ends were cut back, 2 bases at V and 4 bases at J, with 8 bases in the middle. The CDR3 here is CASSYAASYGYTF. In nucleotides, the CDR3 is TGTGCCAGCAGTTACGCGGCGAGCTATGGCTACACCTTC.

This chain joins TRBV7-8 and TRBJ2-1; no definite D call. Germline CDR1 and CDR2: SGHVS and FQNEAQ. The CDR3 is 12 residues long. V shed 5 bases and J shed 10 bases, with 12 bases lying between them. The CDR3 DNA is TGTGCCAGCAGCGCAAGTTCAGTGGAGCAGTTCTTC. Translated: CASSASSVEQFF.

This chain joins TRBV5-8 and TRBJ2-1; 8 nucleotides agree with TRBD2. This CDR3 is 16 amino acids long. The germline V gene encodes CDR1 SGHTS and CDR2 YDEGEE. J gave up 2 bases and V 0 bases, and 4 bases lay outside the gene matches. The CDR3 nucleotides are TGTGCCAGCAGCTTGGTCGGGGGGGGAACCTACAATGAGCAGTTCTTC. Its translation: CASSLVGGGTYNEQFF.

Comment on this clone: The junction shows a germline mismatch at one end, possibly a read error. J is TRBJ2-4 and V is TRBV6-5; 7 nucleotides line up with TRBD2. The CDR3 length is 14 residues. Germline V gene lookup returns CDR1 MNHEY and CDR2 SVGAGI. Here the CDR3 reads CASRLGGTGTIQYF. DNA for the CDR3: TGTGCCAGCAGGTTGGGGGGGACGGGGACCATTCAATACTTC.